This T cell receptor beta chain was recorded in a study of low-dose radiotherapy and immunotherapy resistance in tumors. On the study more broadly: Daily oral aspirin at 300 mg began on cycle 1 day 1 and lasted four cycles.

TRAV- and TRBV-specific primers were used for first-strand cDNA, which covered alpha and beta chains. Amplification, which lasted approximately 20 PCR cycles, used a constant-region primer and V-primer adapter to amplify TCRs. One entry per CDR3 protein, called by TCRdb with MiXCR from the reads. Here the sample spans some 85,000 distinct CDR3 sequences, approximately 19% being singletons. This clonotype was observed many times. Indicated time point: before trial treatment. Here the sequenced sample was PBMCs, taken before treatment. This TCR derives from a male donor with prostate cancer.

The CDR3, as DNA: TGTGCCAGCAGGGTCGACAGGGCCTACGAGCAGTACTTC. Its protein product is CASRVDRAYEQYF. The genes are TRBV2 and TRBJ2-7, with 7 bases aligning to TRBD1. CDR1 is SNHLY, CDR2 FYNNEI, per germline. The length of the CDR3 is 13 residues. V dropped 6 bases and J dropped 2; count of bases not matched to a gene: 4.